This TCR beta chain was identified in a study of blood T cell repertoires in COVID-19. Method: immunoSEQ multiplex PCR; TCRdb's copy keeps in-frame clones and lacks some. The data hold approximately 310,000 clones, with 85% observed a single time. The V and J ends lost 5 bases and 1 base respectively, with 14 bases between them. CDR3 length equals 15 residues. CDR1 is MDHEN, CDR2 SYDVKM, per germline. The V and J genes are TRBV28 and TRBJ1-2; a possible D gene is TRBD1 (6 bases). The specimen sequenced was PBMCs or T cells enriched from blood (not recorded which). This clonotype was obtained from a woman aged 25 to 39 who had been exposed to COVID-19. Written as DNA, the CDR3 is TGTGCCAGCAGTCTCAGGGGAAGTTTTAACTATGGCTACACCTTC. Translating it yields CASSLRGSFNYGYTF.